This T cell receptor beta chain was sequenced during a study of CD8+ T cells in alopecia areata. The wider study: The share of scalp area affected provided the severity score for treated patients. Study-wide points: In blood and scalp, many expanded lesional clones persisted during tofacitinib.

About this clone itself: Its antigen is unidentified.

This sample's treatment: oral pan-JAK inhibitor, 5-10 mg twice daily. CDR1 is SGHRS and CDR2 is YFSETQ in the germline V gene. Between the trimmed V and J ends, which lost 2 bases and 0 bases, there was a span of 8 bases. The CDR3 contains 15 residues. Reverse transcribed after extraction, RNA yielded cDNA as the sequencing template. Data came from immunoSEQ multiplex PCR; TCRdb stores just in-frame clones and leaves some out. The sample records about 160,000 clones, just over 65% being singletons. This sample comprised CD4+ T cells sorted from blood, obtained at week 4, from a patient treated with tofacitinib. The TCR was taken from a human donor with alopecia areata. V usage is TRBV5-1 and J usage is TRBJ2-2, with no clear D. CDR3 sequence reads: CASSLVETNTGELFF. In nucleotides, the CDR3 is TGCGCCAGCAGCTTAGTTGAAACGAACACCGGGGAGCTGTTTTTT.